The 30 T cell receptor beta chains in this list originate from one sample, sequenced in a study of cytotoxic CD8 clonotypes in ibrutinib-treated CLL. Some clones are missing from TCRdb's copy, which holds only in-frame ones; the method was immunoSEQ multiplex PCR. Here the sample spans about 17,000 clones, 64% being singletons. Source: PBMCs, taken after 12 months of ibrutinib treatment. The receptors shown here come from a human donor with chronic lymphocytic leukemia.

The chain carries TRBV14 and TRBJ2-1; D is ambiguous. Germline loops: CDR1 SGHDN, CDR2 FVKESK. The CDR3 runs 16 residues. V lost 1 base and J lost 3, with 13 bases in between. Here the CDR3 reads CASSQVRPSLYNEQFF. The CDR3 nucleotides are TGTGCCAGCAGCCAAGTCCGTCCCTCACTCTACAATGAGCAGTTCTTC.

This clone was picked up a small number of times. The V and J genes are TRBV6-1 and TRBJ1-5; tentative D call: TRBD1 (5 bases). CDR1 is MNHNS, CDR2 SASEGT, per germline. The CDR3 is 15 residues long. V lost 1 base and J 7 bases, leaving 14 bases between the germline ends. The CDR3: CASSEGGTLGQPQHF. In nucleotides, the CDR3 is TGTGCCAGCAGTGAAGGCGGGACCCTTGGGCAGCCCCAGCATTTT.

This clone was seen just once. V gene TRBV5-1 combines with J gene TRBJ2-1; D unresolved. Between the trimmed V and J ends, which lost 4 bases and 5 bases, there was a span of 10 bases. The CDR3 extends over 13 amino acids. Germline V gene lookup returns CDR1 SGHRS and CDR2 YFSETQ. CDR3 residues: CASSNQANNEQFF. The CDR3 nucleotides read TGCGCCAGCAGCAATCAGGCAAACAATGAGCAGTTCTTC.

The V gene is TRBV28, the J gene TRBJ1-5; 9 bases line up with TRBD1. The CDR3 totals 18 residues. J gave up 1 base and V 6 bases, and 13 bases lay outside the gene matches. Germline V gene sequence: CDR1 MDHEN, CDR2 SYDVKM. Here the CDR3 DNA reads TGTGCCAGCAGATTAGGTCCAGGACAGGGGACAAGCAATCAGCCCCAGCATTTT. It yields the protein CASRLGPGQGTSNQPQHF.

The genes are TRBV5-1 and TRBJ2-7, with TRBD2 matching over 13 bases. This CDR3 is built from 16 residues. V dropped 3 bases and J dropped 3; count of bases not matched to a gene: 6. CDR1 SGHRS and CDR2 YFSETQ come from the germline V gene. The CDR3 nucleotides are TGCGCCAGCAGCTCCGGACTAGCGGGAGACGTCTACGAGCAGTACTTC. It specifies CASSSGLAGDVYEQYF.

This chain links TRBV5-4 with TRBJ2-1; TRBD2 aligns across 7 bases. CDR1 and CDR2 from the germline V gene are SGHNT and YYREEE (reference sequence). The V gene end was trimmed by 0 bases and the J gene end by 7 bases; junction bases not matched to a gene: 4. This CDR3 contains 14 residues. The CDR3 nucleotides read TGTGCCAGCAGCTTGGGACTAGCAGGTAATGAGCAGTTCTTC. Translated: CASSLGLAGNEQFF.

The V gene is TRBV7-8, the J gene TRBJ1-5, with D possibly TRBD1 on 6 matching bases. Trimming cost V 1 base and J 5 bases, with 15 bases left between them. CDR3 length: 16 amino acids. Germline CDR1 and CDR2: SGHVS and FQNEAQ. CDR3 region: CASSLGGDRRYQPQHF. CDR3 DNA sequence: TGTGCCAGCAGCTTAGGGGGCGACAGGCGATATCAGCCCCAGCATTTT.

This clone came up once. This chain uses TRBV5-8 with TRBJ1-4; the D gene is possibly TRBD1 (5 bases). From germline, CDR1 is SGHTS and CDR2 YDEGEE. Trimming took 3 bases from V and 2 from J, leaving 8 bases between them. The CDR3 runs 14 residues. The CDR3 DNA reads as TGTGCCAGCAGCTCAGGGTATACTAATGAAAAACTGTTTTTT. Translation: CASSSGYTNEKLFF.

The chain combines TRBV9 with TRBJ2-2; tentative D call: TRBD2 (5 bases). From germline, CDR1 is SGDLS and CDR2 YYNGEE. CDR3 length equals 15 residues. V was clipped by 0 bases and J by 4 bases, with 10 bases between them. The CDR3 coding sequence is TGTGCCAGCAGCGTAGGTAGCGTTGGCACCGGGGAGCTGTTTTTT. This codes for CASSVGSVGTGELFF. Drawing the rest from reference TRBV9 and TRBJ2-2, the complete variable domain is DSGVTQTPKHLITATGQRVTLRCSPRSGDLSVYWYQQSLDQGLQFLIQYYNGEERAKGNILERFSAQQFPDLHSELNLSSLELGDSALYFCASSVGSVGTGELFFGEGSRLTVL.

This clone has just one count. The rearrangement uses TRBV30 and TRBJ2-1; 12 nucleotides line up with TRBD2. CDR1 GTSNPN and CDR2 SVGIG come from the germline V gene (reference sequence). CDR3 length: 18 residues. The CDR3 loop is CDMINFQRLAGASHEQFF. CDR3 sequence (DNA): TGTGACATGATAAACTTTCAGCGACTAGCGGGAGCCAGCCATGAGCAGTTCTTC.

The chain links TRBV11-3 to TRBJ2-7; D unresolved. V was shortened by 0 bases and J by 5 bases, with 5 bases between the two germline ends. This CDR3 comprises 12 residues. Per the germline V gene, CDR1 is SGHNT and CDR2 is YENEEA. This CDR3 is CASSLDTDEQYF. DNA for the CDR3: TGTGCCAGCAGCTTAGATACAGACGAGCAGTACTTC.

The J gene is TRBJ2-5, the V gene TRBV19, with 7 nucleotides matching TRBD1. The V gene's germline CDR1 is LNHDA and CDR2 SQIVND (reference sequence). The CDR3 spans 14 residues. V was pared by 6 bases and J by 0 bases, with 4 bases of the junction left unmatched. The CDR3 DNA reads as TGTGCCAGTAGGCCTACAGGGGACCAAGAGACCCAGTACTTC. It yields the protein CASRPTGDQETQYF.

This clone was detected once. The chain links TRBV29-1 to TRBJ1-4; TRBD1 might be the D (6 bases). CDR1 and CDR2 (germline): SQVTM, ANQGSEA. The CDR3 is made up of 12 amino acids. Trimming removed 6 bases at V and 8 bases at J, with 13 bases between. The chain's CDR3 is CSVGGQGEKLFF. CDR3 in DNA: TGCAGCGTGGGAGGGCAGGGGGAAAAACTGTTTTTT.

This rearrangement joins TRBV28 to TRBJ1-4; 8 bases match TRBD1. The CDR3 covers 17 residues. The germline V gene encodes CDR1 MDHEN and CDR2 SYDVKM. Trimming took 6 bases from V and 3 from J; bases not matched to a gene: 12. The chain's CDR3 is CASSYRQGRGANEKLFF. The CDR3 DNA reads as TGTGCCAGCAGCTACAGACAGGGGCGGGGGGCTAATGAAAAACTGTTTTTT.

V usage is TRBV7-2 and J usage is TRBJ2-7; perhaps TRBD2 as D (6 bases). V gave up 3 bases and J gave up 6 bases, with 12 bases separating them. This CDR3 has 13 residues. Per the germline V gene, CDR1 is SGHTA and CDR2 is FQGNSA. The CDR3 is CASSFRRGGEQYF. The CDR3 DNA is TGTGCCAGCAGCTTCAGGAGGGGAGGCGAGCAGTACTTC. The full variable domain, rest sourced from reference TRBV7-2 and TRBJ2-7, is GAGVSQSPSNKVTEKGKDVELRCDPISGHTALYWYRQSLGQGLEFLIYFQGNSAPDKSGLPSDRFSAERTGGSVSTLTIQRTQQEDSAVYLCASSFRRGGEQYFGPGTRLTVT.

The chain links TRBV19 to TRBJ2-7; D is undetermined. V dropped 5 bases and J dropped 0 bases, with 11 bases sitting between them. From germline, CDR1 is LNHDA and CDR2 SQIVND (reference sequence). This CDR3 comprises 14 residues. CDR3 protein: CASSWRSSSYEQYF. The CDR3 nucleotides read TGTGCCAGTAGTTGGAGATCGAGCTCCTACGAGCAGTACTTC. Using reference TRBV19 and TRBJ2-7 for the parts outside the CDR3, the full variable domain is DGGITQSPKYLFRKEGQNVTLSCEQNLNHDAMYWYRQDPGQGLRLIYYSQIVNDFQKGDIAEGYSVSREKKESFPLTVTSAQKNPTAFYLCASSWRSSSYEQYFGPGTRLTVT.

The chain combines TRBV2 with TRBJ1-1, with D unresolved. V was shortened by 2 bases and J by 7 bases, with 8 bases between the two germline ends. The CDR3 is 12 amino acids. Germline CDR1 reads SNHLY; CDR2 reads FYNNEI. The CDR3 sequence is CASSESGVEAFF. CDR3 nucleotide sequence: TGTGCCAGCAGTGAATCTGGGGTTGAAGCTTTCTTT.

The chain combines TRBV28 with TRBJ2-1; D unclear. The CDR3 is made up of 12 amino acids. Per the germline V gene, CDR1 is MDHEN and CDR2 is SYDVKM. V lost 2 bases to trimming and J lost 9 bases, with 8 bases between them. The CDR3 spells CASSLDGGEQFF. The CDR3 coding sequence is TGTGCCAGCAGTTTAGATGGTGGTGAGCAGTTCTTC.

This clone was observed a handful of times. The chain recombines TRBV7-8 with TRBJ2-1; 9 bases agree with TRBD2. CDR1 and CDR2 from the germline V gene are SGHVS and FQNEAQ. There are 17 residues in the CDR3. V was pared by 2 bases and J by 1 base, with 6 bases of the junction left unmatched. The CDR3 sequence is CASSLFSGSLSYNEQFF. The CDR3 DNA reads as TGTGCCAGCAGCTTATTTAGCGGGAGCCTTTCCTACAATGAGCAGTTCTTC.

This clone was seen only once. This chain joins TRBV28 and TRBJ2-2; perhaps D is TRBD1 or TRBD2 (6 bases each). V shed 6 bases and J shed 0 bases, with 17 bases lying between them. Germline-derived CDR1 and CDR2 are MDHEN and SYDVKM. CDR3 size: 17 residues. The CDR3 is CASSPPGQRANTGELFF. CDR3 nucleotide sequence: TGTGCCAGCAGCCCACCTGGACAGCGGGCGAACACCGGGGAGCTGTTTTTT.

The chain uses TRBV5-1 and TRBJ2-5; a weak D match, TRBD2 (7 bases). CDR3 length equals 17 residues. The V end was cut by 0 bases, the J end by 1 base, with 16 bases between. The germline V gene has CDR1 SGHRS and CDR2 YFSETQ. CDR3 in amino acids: CASSLGVVAGAQETQYF. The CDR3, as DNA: TGCGCCAGCAGCTTGGGGGTCGTCGCGGGGGCCCAAGAGACCCAGTACTTC.

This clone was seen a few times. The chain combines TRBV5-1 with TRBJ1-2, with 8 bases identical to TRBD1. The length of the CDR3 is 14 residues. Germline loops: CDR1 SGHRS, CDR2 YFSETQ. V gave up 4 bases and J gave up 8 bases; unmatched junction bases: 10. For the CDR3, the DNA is TGCGCCAGCAGCCTCGAAGGGACAGGTCGGGGCTACACCTTC. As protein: CASSLEGTGRGYTF. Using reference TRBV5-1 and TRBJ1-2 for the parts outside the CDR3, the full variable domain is KAGVTQTPRYLIKTRGQQVTLSCSPISGHRSVSWYQQTPGQGLQFLFEYFSETQRNKGNFPGRFSGRQFSNSRSEMNVSTLELGDSALYLCASSLEGTGRGYTFGSGTRLTVV.

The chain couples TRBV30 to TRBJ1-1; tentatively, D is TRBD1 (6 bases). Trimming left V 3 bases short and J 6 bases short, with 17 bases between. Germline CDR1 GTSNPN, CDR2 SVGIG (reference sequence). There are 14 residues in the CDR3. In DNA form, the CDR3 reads TGTGCCTGGAGGAGGTCGGGGGCAGGGGCTGAAGCTTTCTTT. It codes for CAWRRSGAGAEAFF.

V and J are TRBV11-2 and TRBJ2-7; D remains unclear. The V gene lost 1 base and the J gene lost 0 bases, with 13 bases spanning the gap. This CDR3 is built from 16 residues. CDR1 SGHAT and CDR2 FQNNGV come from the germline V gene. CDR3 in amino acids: CASSLVISGHSYEQYF. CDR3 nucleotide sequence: TGTGCCAGCAGCTTAGTCATCTCAGGCCACTCCTACGAGCAGTACTTC.

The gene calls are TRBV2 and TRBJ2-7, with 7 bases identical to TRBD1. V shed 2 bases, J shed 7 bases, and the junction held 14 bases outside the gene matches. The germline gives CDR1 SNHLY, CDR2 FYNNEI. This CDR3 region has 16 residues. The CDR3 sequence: CASSELIGQAGNEQYF. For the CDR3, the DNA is TGTGCCAGCAGTGAATTGATAGGACAGGCTGGGAATGAGCAGTACTTC.

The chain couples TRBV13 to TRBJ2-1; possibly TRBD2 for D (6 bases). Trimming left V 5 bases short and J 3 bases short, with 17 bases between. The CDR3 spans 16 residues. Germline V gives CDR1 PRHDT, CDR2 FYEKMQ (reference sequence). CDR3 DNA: TGTGCCAGCAGCACTTATGGCGGCGGGAACTACAATGAGCAGTTCTTC. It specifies CASSTYGGGNYNEQFF.

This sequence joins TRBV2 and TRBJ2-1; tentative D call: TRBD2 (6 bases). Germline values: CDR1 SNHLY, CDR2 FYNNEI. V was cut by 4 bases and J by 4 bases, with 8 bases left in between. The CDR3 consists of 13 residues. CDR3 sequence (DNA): TGTGCCAGCAGTGGGAGGGAATACAATGAGCAGTTCTTC. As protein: CASSGREYNEQFF.

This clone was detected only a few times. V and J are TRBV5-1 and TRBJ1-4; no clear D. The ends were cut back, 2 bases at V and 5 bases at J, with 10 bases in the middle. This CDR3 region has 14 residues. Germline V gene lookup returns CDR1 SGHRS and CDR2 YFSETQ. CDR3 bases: TGCGCCAGCAGCTTATCCGCCGACAATGAAAAACTGTTTTTT. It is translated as CASSLSADNEKLFF.

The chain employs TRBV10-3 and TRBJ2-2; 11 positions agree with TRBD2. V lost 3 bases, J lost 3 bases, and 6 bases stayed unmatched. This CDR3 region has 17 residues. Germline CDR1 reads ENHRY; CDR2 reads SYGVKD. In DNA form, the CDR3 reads TGTGCCATCAGTGAATCTAGCGGGAGGAGTGACACCGGGGAGCTGTTTTTT. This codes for CAISESSGRSDTGELFF.

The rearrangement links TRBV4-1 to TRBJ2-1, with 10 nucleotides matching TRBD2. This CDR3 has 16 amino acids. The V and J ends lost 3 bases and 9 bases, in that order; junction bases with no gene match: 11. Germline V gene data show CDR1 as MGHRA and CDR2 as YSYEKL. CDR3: CASSHQPSGSEGEQFF. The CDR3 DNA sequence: TGCGCCAGCAGCCACCAGCCTAGCGGGAGTGAAGGTGAGCAGTTCTTC.